This TCR beta chain was identified during a study of CXCR3-negative and CXCR3-positive naive CD8 T cells. The CDR3 contains 13 residues. Germline V gene data show CDR1 as MRHNA and CDR2 as SNTAGT. Each TRB cDNA library was prepared by 5' RACE (with UMI labels). TCRdb reworked the 5' RACE reads into one entry per CDR3 protein, no DNA. The repertoire shows some 130,000 distinct CDR3 sequences; the top ten hold 0.29%. Sorts performed in triplicate captured 300,000 to 350,000 cells each from every CD8+ T cell subset. A remark on this clonotype: Its antigen is not known.

General study findings and limits: For memory CD8+ cells diversity was much lower, but both naive subsets had comparably high diversity.

This sequence originates from a human donor in good health. Some clones in this sample may be carry-over from other donors' samples. The chain couples TRBV6-4 to TRBJ1-2. The specimen sequenced was naive CXCR3- CD8+ T cells from blood. As to subset: CD45RO-CCR7+CD27+CD95- naive CD8+ T cells lacking CXCR3 (TNR3-). The CDR3 reads CASSEGANYGYTF.